Sequencing of this T cell receptor beta chain was carried out in a study of graft-versus-host responses after intestinal transplantation. Study as a whole: Anti-thymocyte globulin was used for induction in all recipients, who then took tacrolimus and steroids for about three years. Broader study findings: Some patients had graft-donor T cell macrochimerism. In their allografts, the ratios of graft-versus-host to host-versus-graft T cell clones were high. There was an association between peak levels of circulating GvH clones and early post-transplant HvG declines. Marrow from the recipient contained GvH clones, some of which had appeared first in ileum or blood.

About this clone: Antigen specificity is unknown.

TCRdb keeps only in-frame clones here, not all; method: immunoSEQ multiplex PCR. This repertoire shows about 90,000 clones, around 83% found once; its top ten account for approximately 17%. V lost 0 bases and J lost 0, with 4 bases in between. This CDR3 is built from 14 residues. Per germline, CDR1 MNHNY and CDR2 SVGAGI (reference sequence). The chain combines TRBV6-6 with TRBJ2-3, with D unresolved. This sequence was found in a human donor who received an intestinal transplant. This specimen was unstimulated CD8+ T cells sorted from spleen or lymph node cells, taken before intestinal transplant. The CDR3 sequence: CASSYSGSTDTQYF. The CDR3 nucleotides read TGTGCCAGCAGTTACTCGGGTAGCACAGATACGCAGTATTTT.